This T cell receptor beta chain was found in a study of breast tumors, draining lymph nodes, adjacent tissues. This clonotype was picked up many times. Axillary draining lymph nodes of breast cancer patients supplied the node samples. TCRdb called the multiplex PCR reads again in MiXCR, with one record for every CDR3 protein. The sample contains approximately 130,000 distinct CDR3 sequences, approximately 20% of which appear only once. The sequenced sample consisted of axillary lymph node tissue. The clonotype was recovered from a female donor with breast cancer. Some clones in this sample may be carry-over from other donors' samples.

Written as DNA, the CDR3 is TGTGCCAGCAGTCCCTCTAGCGGAGAATATTACGAGCAGTACTTC. It yields the protein CASSPSSGEYYEQYF. The chain has TRBV6-2 or TRBV6-3 and TRBJ2-7; 7 bases align to TRBD2. This CDR3 contains 15 residues. After removal of 5 bases from V and 4 bases from J, the junction contained 11 bases not matched to a gene. The germline V gene has CDR1 MNHEY and CDR2 SVGEGT.